This TCR beta chain was identified in a study of memory CD4+ T cells and cytomegalovirus serostatus. Study results and limitations: Each of 60 to 80 CMV-associated TCRbeta sequences occurred in one to five individuals. Suggested: most of the CMV-linked TCR signature lies in CD4+ memory cells.

Single viable CD3+CD4+CD8-CD45RO+ cells were sorted as the memory CD4+ T cells. Comment on this clone: Its antigen remains unidentified.

The repertoire was sequenced with immunoSEQ multiplex PCR; TCRdb's copy has only in-frame clones and lacks some. The data show around 41,000 clones, 76% seen once. Germline V lookup: CDR1 SGDLS, CDR2 YYNGEE. V gave up 2 bases and J gave up 3 bases, with 15 bases separating them. The CDR3 is made up of 15 amino acids. The chain joins TRBV9 to TRBJ2-7, with D possibly being TRBD2 (5 bases). The sequenced material came from memory CD4+ T cells from blood. This sequence was found in an adult in good health and CMV-seronegative. CDR3 residues: CASSVRTGLGYEQYF. As DNA, the CDR3 is TGTGCCAGCAGCGTGCGGACTGGGTTAGGCTACGAGCAGTACTTC.